Described below is a single T cell receptor (beta chain) sequence and its context. Clones were sequenced by immunoSEQ multiplex PCR, and TCRdb holds only the in-frame ones, with some missing. The sample has some 130,000 clones, about four fifths seen once. This sample was included in a study of blood T cell repertoires in COVID-19. The CDR3 sequence is 12 residues long. J lost 11 bases, V lost 11 bases, and 14 bases had no gene match. The germline gives CDR1 ENHRY, CDR2 SYGVKD. The receptor was derived from a human donor in a cohort sampled during active COVID-19. The chain is built from TRBV10-3 and TRBJ1-1, with 7 nucleotides matching TRBD1. Sequencing input: peripheral blood. The CDR3 region is CASRDSGWVAFF. The CDR3 nucleotides are TGTGCCTCGAGGGACAGTGGCTGGGTCGCTTTCTTT.